The clone carrying this TCR beta chain was seen a handful of times. Its antigen is as yet unknown. The data are from a study of beta chain features in type 1 diabetes. V was clipped by 8 bases and J by 6 bases, with 21 bases between them. This CDR3 is built from 15 residues. From germline, CDR1 is SGHTA and CDR2 FQGNSA. Overall study results and limits: Type 1 diabetes patients showed a moderate but significant shortening of TCRB CDR3s in all four CD4+ subsets.

Since all of the isolated RNA was reverse transcribed, expressed TCRB transcripts were what got sequenced. Sequencing used immunoSEQ multiplex PCR; TCRdb keeps in-frame clones, though not all of them. The sample lists about 360,000 clones, about 12% occurring once. This clonotype originated in a young woman with type 1 diabetes. The V call is TRBV7-2, the J call TRBJ2-3; possibly TRBD2 for D (5 bases). The sample comprised naive CD4+ T cells from blood. The CDR3 protein is CASSSAGFPPDTQYF. The CDR3 nucleotides read TGTGCCAGCTCCTCCGCGGGCTTTCCCCCCGATACGCAGTATTTT.